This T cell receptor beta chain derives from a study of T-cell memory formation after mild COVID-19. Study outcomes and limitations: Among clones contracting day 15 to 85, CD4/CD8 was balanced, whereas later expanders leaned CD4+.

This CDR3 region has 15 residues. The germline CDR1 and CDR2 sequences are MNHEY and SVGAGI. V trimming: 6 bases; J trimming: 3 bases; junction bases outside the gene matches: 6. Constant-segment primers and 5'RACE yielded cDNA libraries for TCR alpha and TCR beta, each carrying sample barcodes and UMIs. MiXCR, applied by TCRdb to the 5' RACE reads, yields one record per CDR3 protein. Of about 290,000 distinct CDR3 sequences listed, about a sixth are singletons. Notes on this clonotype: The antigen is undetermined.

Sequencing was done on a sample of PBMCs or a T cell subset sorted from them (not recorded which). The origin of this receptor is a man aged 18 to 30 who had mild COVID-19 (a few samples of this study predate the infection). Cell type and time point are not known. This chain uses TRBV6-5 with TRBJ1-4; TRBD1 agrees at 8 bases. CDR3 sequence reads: CASRPTGQANEKLFF. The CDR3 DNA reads TGTGCCAGCAGGCCCACGGGACAGGCTAATGAAAAACTGTTTTTT.